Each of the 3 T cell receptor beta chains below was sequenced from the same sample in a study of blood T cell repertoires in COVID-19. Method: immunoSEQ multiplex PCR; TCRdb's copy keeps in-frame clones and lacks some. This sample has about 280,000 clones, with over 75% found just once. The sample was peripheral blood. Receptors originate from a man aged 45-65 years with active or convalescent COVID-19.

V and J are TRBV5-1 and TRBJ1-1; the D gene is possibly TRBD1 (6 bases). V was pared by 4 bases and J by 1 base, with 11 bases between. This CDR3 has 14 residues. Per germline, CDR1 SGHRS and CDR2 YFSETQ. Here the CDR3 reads CASSGPTGNTEAFF. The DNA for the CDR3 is TGCGCCAGCAGCGGGCCGACAGGGAACACTGAAGCTTTCTTT.

The CDR3, as DNA: TGTGCCAGCAGTGAAATAGCATCAGGGAATGAGCAGTTCTTC. Encoded protein: CASSEIASGNEQFF. The chain is built from TRBV2 and TRBJ2-1; the D gene is possibly TRBD1 (5 bases). The length of the CDR3 is 14 residues. Deletions cut 2 bases from V and 7 bases from J, with 12 bases between. Germline assignment: CDR1 SNHLY and CDR2 FYNNEI.

The CDR3: CASSLTSGAGANVLTF. CDR3 bases: TGTGCCAGCAGCCTGACTAGCGGGGCTGGGGCCAACGTCCTGACTTTC. The chain carries TRBV7-2 and TRBJ2-6, with TRBD2 matching over 11 bases. This CDR3 is built from 16 residues. Germline CDR1 reads SGHTA; CDR2 reads FQGNSA. Trimming cost V 5 bases and J 2 bases; bases outside gene matches: 2.